The 5 T cell receptor beta chains below were found in one sample sequenced in a study of STAT5B mutations in CD4+ large granular lymphocyte leukemia. TCRdb's table, derived via immunoSEQ multiplex PCR, lists solely in-frame clones and lacks some. The data show 20,000 to 25,000 clones, 60% to 80% seen once. The sequencing input was CD4+ T cells from blood buffy coats. The receptors were sampled from a human donor in good health.

The V call is TRBV6-5, the J call TRBJ2-7; tentatively, D is TRBD2 (5 bases). V was pared by 4 bases and J by 4 bases, with 8 bases between. Germline CDR1 MNHEY, CDR2 SVGAGI. This CDR3 has 12 amino acids. The CDR3 reads CASSSPGYEQYF. CDR3 coding DNA: TGTGCCAGCAGTTCCCCGGGATACGAGCAGTACTTC.

The rearrangement joins TRBV4-3 to TRBJ1-1; possibly TRBD1 for D (5 bases). V lost 0 bases and J 5 bases, leaving 13 bases between the germline ends. The CDR3 contains 15 residues. Germline values: CDR1 LGHNA, CDR2 YSLEER. In nucleotides, the CDR3 is TGCGCCAGCAGCCAAGATTGGGGGGGACGGACTGAAGCTTTCTTT. Its translation is CASSQDWGGRTEAFF.

The V gene is TRBV5-1, the J gene TRBJ2-7; 8 positions agree with TRBD1. Germline CDR1 is SGHRS and CDR2 is YFSETQ. V was clipped by 2 bases and J by 2 bases; unmatched bases: 6. This CDR3 has 15 residues. CDR3 region: CASSFGGQVAYEQYF. CDR3 coding DNA: TGCGCCAGCAGCTTCGGGGGACAGGTGGCCTACGAGCAGTACTTC.

This clone showed up just a few times. This chain links TRBV10-1 with TRBJ2-1; 7 bases are a match to TRBD1. The germline CDR1 and CDR2 sequences are WNHNN and SYGVQD (reference sequence). This CDR3 has 13 amino acids. Trimming removed 3 bases from V and 8 bases from J; junction bases left unmatched: 4. CDR3: CASSDRQGHEQFF. CDR3 DNA sequence: TGCGCCAGCAGTGACCGACAGGGACATGAGCAGTTCTTC.

The chain carries TRBV4-1 and TRBJ1-3, with D perhaps TRBD1 (6 bases). From germline, CDR1 is MGHRA and CDR2 YSYEKL. This CDR3 region has 14 residues. V lost 4 bases, J lost 5 bases, and 12 bases lay in between. CDR3 DNA: TGCGCCAGCAGCCCACCGGGACAACGAAACACCATATATTTT. Translation gives CASSPPGQRNTIYF.